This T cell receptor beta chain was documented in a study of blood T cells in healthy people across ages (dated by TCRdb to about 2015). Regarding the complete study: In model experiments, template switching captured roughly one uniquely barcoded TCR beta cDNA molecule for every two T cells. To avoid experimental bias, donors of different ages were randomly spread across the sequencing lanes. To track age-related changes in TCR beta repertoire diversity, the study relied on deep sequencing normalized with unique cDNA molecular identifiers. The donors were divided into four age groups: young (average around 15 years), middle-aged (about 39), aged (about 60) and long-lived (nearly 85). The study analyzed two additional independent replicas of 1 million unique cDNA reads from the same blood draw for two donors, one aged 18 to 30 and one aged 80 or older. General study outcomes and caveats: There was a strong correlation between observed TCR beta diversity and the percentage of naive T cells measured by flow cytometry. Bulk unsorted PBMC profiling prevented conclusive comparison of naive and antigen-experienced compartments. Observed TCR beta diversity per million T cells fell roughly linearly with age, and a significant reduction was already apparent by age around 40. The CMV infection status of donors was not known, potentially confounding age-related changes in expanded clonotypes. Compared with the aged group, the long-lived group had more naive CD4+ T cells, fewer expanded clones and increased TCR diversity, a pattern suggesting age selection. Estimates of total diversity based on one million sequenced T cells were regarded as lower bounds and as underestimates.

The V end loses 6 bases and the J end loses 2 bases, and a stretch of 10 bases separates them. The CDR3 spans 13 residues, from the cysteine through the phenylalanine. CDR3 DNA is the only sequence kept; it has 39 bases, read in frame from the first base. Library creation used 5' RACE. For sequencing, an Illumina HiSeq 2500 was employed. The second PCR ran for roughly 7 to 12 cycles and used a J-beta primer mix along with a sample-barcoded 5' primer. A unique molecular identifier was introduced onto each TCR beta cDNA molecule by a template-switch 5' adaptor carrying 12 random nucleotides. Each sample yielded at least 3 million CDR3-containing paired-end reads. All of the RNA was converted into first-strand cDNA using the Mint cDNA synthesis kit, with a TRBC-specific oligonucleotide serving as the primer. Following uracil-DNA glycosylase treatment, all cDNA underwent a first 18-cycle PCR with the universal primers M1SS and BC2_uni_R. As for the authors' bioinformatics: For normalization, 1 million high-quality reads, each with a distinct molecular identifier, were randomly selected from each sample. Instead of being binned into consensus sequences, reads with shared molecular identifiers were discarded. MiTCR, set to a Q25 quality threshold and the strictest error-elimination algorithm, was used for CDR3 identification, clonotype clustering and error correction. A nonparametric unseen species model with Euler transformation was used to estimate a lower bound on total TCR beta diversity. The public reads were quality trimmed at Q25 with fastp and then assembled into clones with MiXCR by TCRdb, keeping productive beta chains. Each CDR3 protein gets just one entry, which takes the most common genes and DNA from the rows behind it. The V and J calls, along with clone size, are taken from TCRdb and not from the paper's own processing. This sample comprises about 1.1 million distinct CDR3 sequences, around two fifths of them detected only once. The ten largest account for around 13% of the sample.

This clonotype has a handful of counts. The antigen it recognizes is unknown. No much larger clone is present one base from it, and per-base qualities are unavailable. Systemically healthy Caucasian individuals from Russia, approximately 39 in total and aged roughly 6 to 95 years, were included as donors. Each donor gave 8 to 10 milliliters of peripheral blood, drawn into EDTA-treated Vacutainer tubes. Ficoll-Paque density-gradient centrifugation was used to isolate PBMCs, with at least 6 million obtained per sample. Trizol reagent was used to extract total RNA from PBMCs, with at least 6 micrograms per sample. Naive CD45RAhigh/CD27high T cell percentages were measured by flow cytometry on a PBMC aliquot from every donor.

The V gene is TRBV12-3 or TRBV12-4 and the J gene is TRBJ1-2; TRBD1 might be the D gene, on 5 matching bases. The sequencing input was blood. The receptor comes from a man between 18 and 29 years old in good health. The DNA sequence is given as TGTGCCAGCAGATCGGGACGGAACTATGGCTACACCTTC. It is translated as CASRSGRNYGYTF.